This T cell receptor (beta chain) emerged from a study of early T cells in non-severe SARS-CoV-2 infection. Study-level information: Sequencing input comprised bulk RNA from unsorted whole blood; chain pairing was not available. Study results and caveats: Matching results from VDJdb favored anti-spike CD8 responses, leaving private and CD4 specificities undetected.

V lost 3 bases and J 4 bases, leaving 11 bases between the germline ends. This CDR3 is 14 amino acids long. The germline V gene encodes CDR1 ENHRY and CDR2 SYGVKD. Unique molecular identifiers were attached to individual cDNA molecules. TCRdb fed the 5' RACE reads into MiXCR, producing one record per CDR3 protein. The sample carries about 79,000 distinct CDR3 sequences, about 13% recorded once. Worth noting for this clonotype: Antigen unknown.

The rearrangement links TRBV10-3 to TRBJ2-3; D is possibly TRBD2 (6 bases). The sequenced sample was whole blood. This clonotype originated in an adult who was a healthcare worker with PCR-confirmed SARS-CoV-2 infection or an uninfected control (not recorded which). CDR3 residues: CAISDPTGADTQYF. CDR3 coding DNA: TGTGCCATCAGTGACCCTACGGGGGCAGATACGCAGTATTTT.